These 14 T cell receptor beta chains were sequenced from one sample in a study of response to subunit inactivated influenza vaccine. TCRdb ran MiXCR on the RT-PCR reads and lists one entry per CDR3 protein. The data contain about 650,000 distinct CDR3 sequences, 12% to 15% of them singletons. The sequencing here drew on PBMCs from blood, taken 14 to 15 days before vaccination. Receptors originate from a man aged 50 or older who received an inactivated influenza vaccine.

The sample holds a few counts of this clonotype. The chain couples TRBV29-1 to TRBJ2-3, with D unclear. The CDR3 runs 15 residues. Germline V lookup: CDR1 SQVTM, CDR2 ANQGSEA. V lost 5 bases, J lost 0 bases, and 15 bases lay in between. CDR3: CSVRDWSLSTDTQYF. Here the CDR3 DNA reads TGCAGCGTTCGAGACTGGTCCCTTAGCACAGATACGCAGTATTTT.

The gene calls are TRBV29-1 and TRBJ2-6; perhaps TRBD2 as D (6 bases). The CDR3 extends over 18 amino acids. Germline V lookup: CDR1 SQVTM, CDR2 ANQGSEA. Trimming cost V 1 base and J 1 base, with 17 bases left between them. The CDR3 DNA reads TGCAGCGTTGAAGTCATGGGTGGAGGGTTTTCTGGGGCCAACGTCCTGACTTTC. It codes for CSVEVMGGGFSGANVLTF.

This clonotype showed up just a few times. The chain recombines TRBV20-1 with TRBJ1-3; TRBD1 might be the D (6 bases). The germline CDR1 and CDR2 sequences are DFQATT and SNEGSKA (reference sequence). The ends were cut back, 6 bases at V and 4 bases at J, with 19 bases in the middle. There are 15 residues in the CDR3. DNA of the CDR3: TGCAGTGCCGATAACAGGGCCGAAGGCGGAAACACCATATATTTT. This translates into CSADNRAEGGNTIYF.

The V call is TRBV12-3 or TRBV12-4, the J call TRBJ2-3; 10 positions match TRBD1. The V segment lost 6 bases and the J segment 2 bases; nucleotides outside the gene matches: 5. The CDR3 sequence is 15 residues long. The CDR3 here is CASRGTGVVTDTQYF. The CDR3 DNA reads as TGTGCCAGCAGGGGGACAGGGGTTGTCACAGATACGCAGTATTTT.

This clonotype was detected only a few times. This chain joins TRBV20-1 and TRBJ2-5; TRBD1 matches 8 bases. The junction had 7 bases not matched to a gene; V was cut back by 3 bases and J by 4 bases. CDR3 length: 14 amino acids. Germline V CDR1 and CDR2: DFQATT, SNEGSKA (reference sequence). Here the CDR3 DNA reads TGCAGTGCTAGGAAGCAGGGGGCAAGAGAGACCCAGTACTTC. This codes for CSARKQGARETQYF.

This clonotype was seen repeatedly, ten times or more. This chain uses TRBV28 with TRBJ2-7; D is unresolved. V was shortened by 3 bases and J by 3 bases, with 3 bases between the two germline ends. CDR1 and CDR2 (germline): MDHEN, SYDVKM. There are 11 residues in the CDR3. Here the CDR3 DNA reads TGTGCCAGCAGTTTTCGCTACGAGCAGTACTTC. Its protein is CASSFRYEQYF.

This clonotype was found a few times. The rearrangement joins TRBV3-1 to TRBJ1-5, with D tentatively TRBD1 (6 bases). CDR3 length: 13 amino acids. Germline CDR1 LGHDT, CDR2 YNNKEL (reference sequence). Trimming removed 10 bases from V and 1 base from J, with 11 bases in between. In nucleotides, the CDR3 is TGTGCCACCGGAGGGGGGAGCAATCAGCCCCAGCATTTT. Translating gives CATGGGSNQPQHF.

The V call is TRBV7-9, the J call TRBJ2-1, with D perhaps being TRBD1 or TRBD2 (5 bases each). Trimming took off 3 bases at V and 11 bases at J, with 14 bases between the two ends. Germline V gene data show CDR1 as SEHNR and CDR2 as FQNEAQ (reference sequence). The CDR3 is made up of 13 amino acids. The CDR3, as DNA: TGTGCCAGCAGCTTGGACCCGGGACGGCAGCAGTTCTTC. Translated, it gives CASSLDPGRQQFF.

J is TRBJ2-3 and V is TRBV7-9; perhaps TRBD1 as D (6 bases). The germline V gene has CDR1 SEHNR and CDR2 FQNEAQ (reference sequence). The CDR3 has 16 residues. V dropped 0 bases and J dropped 5 bases, with 15 bases sitting between them. The CDR3: CASSLAYRARVDTQYF. The CDR3 DNA reads TGTGCCAGCAGCTTAGCCTACAGGGCCCGGGTAGATACGCAGTATTTT.

The chain links TRBV27 to TRBJ2-7; 9 nucleotides match TRBD1. With V trimmed by 5 bases and J by 5 bases, 13 bases remained unmatched. The CDR3 totals 16 residues. CDR1 and CDR2 from the germline V gene are MNHEY and SMNVEV (reference sequence). CDR3 residues: CASSRLSGTGPDEQYF. The CDR3 nucleotides are TGTGCCAGCAGTCGACTATCCGGGACAGGGCCTGACGAGCAGTACTTC.

This clonotype was counted between two and nine times. CDR3 DNA sequence: TGCAGCCCCAGGAGGGGGATGGGCACTGAAGCTTTCTTT. Translating it yields CSPRRGMGTEAFF. The rearrangement uses TRBV20-1 and TRBJ1-1; perhaps TRBD1 as D (6 bases). The CDR3 sequence is 13 residues long. Germline V gives CDR1 DFQATT, CDR2 SNEGSKA (reference sequence).

This clonotype was seen more than once but under ten times. The gene calls are TRBV11-2 and TRBJ2-3; D is uncertain. Between the trimmed V and J ends, which lost 3 bases and 4 bases, there was a span of 14 bases. The CDR3 sequence is 15 residues long. Per the germline V gene, CDR1 is SGHAT and CDR2 is FQNNGV. CDR3 nucleotides: TGTGCCAGCAGCTTCGGGCAAAAGGTTGCAGATACGCAGTATTTT. Translating it yields CASSFGQKVADTQYF.

This clonotype was detected only a few times. This chain links TRBV29-1 with TRBJ1-1, with a weak D call TRBD1 (5 bases). CDR3 size: 12 residues. In germline, CDR1 is SQVTM, CDR2 ANQGSEA. Trimming cost V 7 bases and J 5 bases, with 14 bases left between them. DNA of the CDR3: TGCAGCGCCGTTGACAGTTCGACTGAAGCTTTCTTT. Translating it yields CSAVDSSTEAFF.

Regarding this clonotype: One end of the junction fails to match germline, which may point to a read error. The rearrangement joins TRBV4-1 to TRBJ2-1; D unresolved. CDR1 MGHRA and CDR2 YSYEKL come from the germline V gene. This CDR3 region has 13 residues. DNA for the CDR3: TGCGCCAGCAGCTCCCTATATCACAAAGAGCAGTTCTTC. Translated: CASSSLYHKEQFF.